Below, 7 T cell receptor beta chains from the same sample are listed, as sequenced in a study of OX40 agonist ivuxolimab in advanced cancers. Assay: immunoSEQ multiplex PCR; the TCRdb copy retains only in-frame clones and omits some. The data contain approximately 41,000 clones, 70% to 90% of them singletons. Sequences were derived from CD4+ or CD8+ T cells sorted from blood, sampled in a trial of the OX40 agonist ivuxolimab. The origin of the receptors is an adult with an advanced solid tumor such as melanoma, head and neck, liver or kidney cancer.

The chain employs TRBV7-6 and TRBJ2-7; D may be TRBD2 (6 bases). The CDR3 length is 17 residues. Germline CDR1 reads SGHVS; CDR2 reads FNYEAQ. Deletions cut 1 base from V and 5 bases from J, with 21 bases between. The CDR3 region has the DNA TGTGCCAGCAGCTTAGGAAGGAGGGGAGGCCCTCGGAACGAGCAGTACTTC. This codes for CASSLGRRGGPRNEQYF.

The rearrangement uses TRBV7-6 and TRBJ2-3, with 8 bases lining up with TRBD2. Germline CDR1 and CDR2: SGHVS and FNYEAQ. V trimming: 0 bases; J trimming: 0 bases; junction bases outside the gene matches: 5. This CDR3 region has 17 residues. The chain's CDR3 is CASSLARGGISTDTQYF. CDR3 DNA sequence: TGTGCCAGCAGCTTAGCTCGCGGGGGGATAAGCACAGATACGCAGTATTTT.

The chain links TRBV30 to TRBJ1-1; 9 nucleotides line up with TRBD1. In germline, CDR1 is GTSNPN, CDR2 SVGIG (reference sequence). Germline trimming cut 3 bases from V and 1 base from J; bases unmatched to any gene: 9. CDR3 size: 16 residues. The CDR3 protein is CAWRHRGQFWNTEAFF. CDR3 coding DNA: TGTGCCTGGAGGCACAGGGGGCAATTCTGGAACACTGAAGCTTTCTTT.

V usage is TRBV9 and J usage is TRBJ2-1; 10 bases are a match to TRBD1. Germline V gene lookup returns CDR1 SGDLS and CDR2 YYNGEE. The CDR3 consists of 15 residues. Losses at the gene ends were 0 bases for V and 8 bases for J; bases not matched to a gene: 5. CDR3 loop: CASSVAGTGVYEQFF. DNA of the CDR3: TGTGCCAGCAGCGTAGCGGGGACAGGGGTGTATGAGCAGTTCTTC.

The rearrangement joins TRBV5-1 to TRBJ2-3, with D tentatively TRBD2 (6 bases). The CDR3 has 16 residues. Germline assignment: CDR1 SGHRS and CDR2 YFSETQ. Trimming stripped 3 bases from V and 8 bases from J, with 22 bases between. The CDR3 sequence is CASSWGGNPGSGTQYF. DNA of the CDR3: TGCGCCAGCAGCTGGGGCGGGAATCCCGGTTCTGGTACGCAGTATTTT. Full variable domain (missing parts from reference TRBV5-1 and TRBJ2-3): KAGVTQTPRYLIKTRGQQVTLSCSPISGHRSVSWYQQTPGQGLQFLFEYFSETQRNKGNFPGRFSGRQFSNSRSEMNVSTLELGDSALYLCASSWGGNPGSGTQYFGPGTRLTVL.

The V and J genes are TRBV7-9 and TRBJ1-3; maybe TRBD1 (6 bases). CDR1 is SEHNR and CDR2 is FQNEAQ in the germline V gene (reference sequence). The CDR3 is 17 amino acids. The V gene lost 5 bases and the J gene lost 0 bases, with 17 bases spanning the gap. The CDR3: CASSKGGGGYSGNTIYF. CDR3 in DNA: TGTGCCAGCAGCAAAGGGGGTGGCGGATACTCTGGAAACACCATATATTTT.

This clone was seen once. CDR3 coding DNA: TGTGCCAGCAGTGAAATCCGACTAGCGGGATTTGAGACCCAGTACTTC. Translation: CASSEIRLAGFETQYF. The genes are TRBV25-1 and TRBJ2-5; TRBD2 aligns across 11 bases. Trimming removed 2 bases from V and 5 bases from J; junction bases left unmatched: 7. Germline CDR1 and CDR2: MGHDK and SYGVNS. The CDR3 covers 16 residues.